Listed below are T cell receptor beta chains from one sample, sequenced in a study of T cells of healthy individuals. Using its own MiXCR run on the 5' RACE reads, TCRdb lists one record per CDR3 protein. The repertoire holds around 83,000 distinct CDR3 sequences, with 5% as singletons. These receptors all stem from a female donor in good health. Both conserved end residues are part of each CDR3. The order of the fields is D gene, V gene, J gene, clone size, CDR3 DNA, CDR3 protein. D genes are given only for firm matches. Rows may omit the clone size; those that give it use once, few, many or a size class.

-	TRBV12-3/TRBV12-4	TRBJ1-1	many	TGTGCCAGCAGCCTCACTCGAGAAGCTTTCTTT	CASSLTREAFF
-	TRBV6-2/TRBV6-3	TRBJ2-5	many	TGTGCCAGCAGTTACTCCCACCAGAGGTACCAAGAGACCCAGTACTTC	CASSYSHQRYQETQYF
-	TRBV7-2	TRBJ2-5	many	TGTGCCAGCAGCTCTTCCAGGTCACAAGAGACCCAGTACTTC	CASSSSRSQETQYF
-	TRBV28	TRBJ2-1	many	TGTGCCAGCAGTCCGACGTACAATGAGCAGTTCTTC	CASSPTYNEQFF
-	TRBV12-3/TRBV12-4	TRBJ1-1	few	TGTGCCAGCAGAACCTTTACAGGGACCACTGAAGCTTTCTTT	CASRTFTGTTEAFF
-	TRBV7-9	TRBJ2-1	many	TGTGCCAGCAGCGCAGGAGGAGAGGGGTACAATGAGCAGTTCTTC	CASSAGGEGYNEQFF
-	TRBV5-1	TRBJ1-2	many	TGCGCCAGCAGCTTGAGCCGGGCCCTTAACTATGGCTACACCTTC	CASSLSRALNYGYTF
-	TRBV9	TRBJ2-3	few	TGTGCCAGCAGCGTAGACGGGTTTGTAGATACGCAGTATTTT	CASSVDGFVDTQYF
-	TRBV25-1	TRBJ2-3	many	TGTGCCAGCAGTGGCCAGAAGTCAAGGGGTCAATCAGATACGCAGTATTTT	CASSGQKSRGQSDTQYF
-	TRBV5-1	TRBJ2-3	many	TGCGCCAGCAGGCTACAGGGTGGGACAGATACGCAGTATTTT	CASRLQGGTDTQYF
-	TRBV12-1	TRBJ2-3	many	TGTGCCAGCAGCCCCGCCGGCGGGGCGGAAACTAGGGATACGCAGTATTTT	CASSPAGGAETRDTQYF
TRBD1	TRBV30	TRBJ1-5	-	TGTGCCTGGAGTGTACCAGGGGGGGGAAATCAGCCCCAGCATTTT	CAWSVPGGGNQPQHF
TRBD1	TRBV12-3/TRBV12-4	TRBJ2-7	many	TGTGCCAGCAGTCGCCGGGACAGGGGGTCCTACGAGCAGTACTTC	CASSRRDRGSYEQYF